This TCR beta chain was recorded in a study of T cells after yellow fever vaccination. It was through 5'RACE template switching that TCR cDNA was made, with a universal primer site and UMIs added. MiXCR, run by TCRdb on the 5' RACE reads, gives a single entry per CDR3 protein. The sample has 500,000 to 550,000 distinct CDR3 sequences, 21% seen once. Germline V gene lookup returns CDR1 LGHNA and CDR2 YSLEER. The ends lost 4 bases at V and 1 base at J; junction bases unmatched: 8. CDR3 length: 18 residues. In its sample, this clonotype was seen once. Sequenced material: PBMCs, taken less than 25 days after the first yellow fever vaccination. The receptor comes from a man aged 18 to 29 who received the YFV17D yellow fever vaccine. The J gene is TRBJ2-1, the V gene TRBV4-3, with TRBD1 identical over 12 bases. The CDR3 nucleotides are TGCGCCAGCAGCCGGGGACAGGGGGCAAGAACATCCTACAATGAGCAGTTCTTC. The encoded protein is CASSRGQGARTSYNEQFF.